These 5 T cell receptor beta chains came from one sample sequenced in a study of human T cells and chemical hapten exposure. Described time point: patch test 1, 2 weeks after DPC sensitization. Treatment noted: therapeutic diphenylcyclopropenone sensitization with weekly scalp DPC. In TCRdb, the RACE reads were re-called with MiXCR into one record per CDR3 protein. The sample has about 120,000 distinct CDR3 sequences, 12% to 15% seen once. Sequenced here: whole blood, sampled in connection with sensitization to the hapten diphenylcyclopropenone (DPC). The receptors come from a man younger than 35 with alopecia areata. Some clones in this sample may be carry-over from other donors' samples.

This clonotype occurred a few times. CDR3 DNA sequence: TGTGCCAGCAGCACTGCGGGAAACACCATATATTTT. As protein: CASSTAGNTIYF. The chain uses TRBV7-9 and TRBJ1-3, with D uncertain. The CDR3 sequence is 12 residues long. Germline V lookup: CDR1 SEHNR, CDR2 FQNEAQ (reference sequence). V was clipped by 5 bases and J by 4 bases, with 6 bases between them.

This clonotype was counted between two and nine times. The chain employs TRBV10-3 and TRBJ2-5; TRBD2 matches 9 bases. The CDR3 runs to 16 residues. The junction had 6 bases not matched to a gene; V was cut back by 2 bases and J by 2 bases. From germline, CDR1 is ENHRY and CDR2 SYGVKD. As DNA, the CDR3 is TGTGCCATCAGTGAGATTAGCGGGGGAACTCAAGAGACCCAGTACTTC. Its translation is CAISEISGGTQETQYF.

The rearrangement uses TRBV2 and TRBJ2-1; 7 nucleotides align to TRBD2. The CDR3 totals 15 residues. The germline V gene has CDR1 SNHLY and CDR2 FYNNEI. V trimming: 2 bases; J trimming: 1 base; junction bases outside the gene matches: 2. The CDR3 sequence: CASSEISGSYNEQFF. CDR3 nucleotide sequence: TGTGCCAGCAGTGAAATTAGCGGGTCCTACAATGAGCAGTTCTTC. The full variable domain, its missing parts supplied by reference TRBV2 and TRBJ2-1, is EPEVTQTPSHQVTQMGQEVILRCVPISNHLYFYWYRQILGQKVEFLVSFYNNEISEKSEIFDDQFSVERPDGSNFTLKIRSTKLEDSAMYFCASSEISGSYNEQFFGPGTRLTVL.

The chain uses TRBV11-2 and TRBJ1-3; D is possibly TRBD1 (5 bases). Trimming took off 5 bases at V and 0 bases at J, with 14 bases between the two ends. Germline V gene data show CDR1 as SGHAT and CDR2 as FQNNGV. The CDR3 covers 16 residues. The CDR3 coding sequence is TGTGCCAGCAGCCCCGGAGGGACTCACTCTGGAAACACCATATATTTT. Translating it yields CASSPGGTHSGNTIYF.

V gene TRBV20-1 combines with J gene TRBJ2-3; 11 bases are a match to TRBD2. The junction had 12 bases not matched to a gene; V was cut back by 2 bases and J by 2 bases. Germline CDR1 and CDR2: DFQATT and SNEGSKA (reference sequence). The CDR3 length is 18 residues. CDR3 coding DNA: TGCAGTGCTAGATATGCTTTTGGACTAGCGGGTATCACAGATACGCAGTATTTT. It yields the protein CSARYAFGLAGITDTQYF.